This T cell receptor beta chain was found in a study of cytotoxic CD8 clonotypes in ibrutinib-treated CLL. As for the study in general: By median roughly 72 months, roughly twelve had progressed and around 15 stayed remitted; responses had been 2 complete and 24 partial. Response material was collected after a median about 12 months of treatment, range 6 to 36. Points from the study as a whole: Rising at ibrutinib response, clonality subsequently fell back toward baseline at progression.

This clone was picked up one time. Its target is not known. This CDR3 has 13 amino acids. Germline loops: CDR1 MDHEN, CDR2 SYDVKM. V lost 8 bases and J lost 7; bases outside the gene matches: 8. Clones were sequenced by immunoSEQ multiplex PCR, and TCRdb holds only the in-frame ones, with some missing. The table includes 50,000 or so clones, around three fifths detected once. The sample here was PBMCs, taken after 24 months of ibrutinib treatment. This rearrangement joins TRBV28 to TRBJ2-1; 7 bases map to TRBD1. The source is a human donor with chronic lymphocytic leukemia. The CDR3 DNA is TGTGCCAGCTTGAGACAGGGAAGGAATGAGCAGTTCTTC. Protein product: CASLRQGRNEQFF.